This record covers a single T cell receptor beta chain. In its sample, this clone was seen once. The antigen it binds to is not known. Within one base of it there is no much larger clone, and no base qualities were kept. The CDR3 regions of human TCRbeta chains were analyzed by immunosequencing. Per the original workflow: TCRs in the repertoires were compared against a reference library of SARS-CoV-2-specific TCRs that had been generated with the MIRA antigen-specificity platform. Breadth was defined as the fraction of unique TCRs that were SARS-CoV-2-associated, and depth was defined as the fraction of total T cells that were SARS-CoV-2-associated. Each spike-specific TCR was assigned to its reactive spike region and to a CD4 or CD8 class using the MIRA data. Log10-transformed breadth and depth values were compared by one-way ANOVA with Sidak's multiple comparisons tests. In TCRdb, the immuneACCESS table is reduced to in-frame sequences with V and J assigned. These tables do not hold every clone; where another copy was compared, an unresolved V gene accounts for under half, and the others remain unexplained. D and trimming were read from the DNA, whereas the V and J calls and clone size are those reported in that table. Recorded for this sample are approximately 170,000 clones; more than 85% of them occurred a single time. Jointly, the top ten make up under 5% of the sample.

The record originates from a study of T cell responses to AZD1222 COVID-19 vaccine (dated by TCRdb to the early 2020s). Study-level background: AZD1222 recipients with second doses at about 4 weeks or about 12 weeks were pooled, because spike-specific TCR depth and breadth did not differ between schedules. A total of 230 to 250 trial participants underwent TCR sequencing, of whom about 200 had received two doses of AZD1222 and some 25 had received two doses of the MenACWY control vaccine. Trial participants were enrolled by age into subgroups of 18-55, 56-69 and 70-plus years, and roughly 150, 30 and 60 TCR-sequenced participants, respectively, were included in these subgroups.

According to the study, the label for this sample's time point signals: baseline before first vaccination. Samples from vaccinated people were obtained from the UK trials COV001 and COV002, which included a single-blind randomized controlled phase 2/3 trial of AZD1222 (ChAdOx1 nCoV-19) in healthy adults. Trial participant PBMC samples were collected at day 0 and day 28 after the second dose for TCRbeta chain sequencing. Results the study describes overall, beyond this receptor: Vaccine-associated CD4 TCRs spanned the whole spike protein, with dominant responses in regions 160-218 and 743-854. Conclusions about previously exposed vaccinees are limited, since just five to seven AZD1222 recipients were seropositive for SARS-CoV-2 at baseline. Participants were mostly white British and included more females than males, and it was suggested by the authors that clonal diversity may have been underestimated. Reportedly, close to half of the unique spike-specific TCRs recognized epitopes lying outside the regions that are mutated in the B.1.351 and B.1.1.7 variants. Because no day 14 peak-response samples were available, the repertoires could be characterized only after the peak T cell response. The 56-69-year group was small, and its depth increase did not reach significance, likely because of low power. Spike-specific TCR breadth and depth rose significantly after two AZD1222 doses compared with day 0 and with MenACWY recipients.

The CDR3 holds 15 amino acids from the cysteine to the phenylalanine. The CDR3 DNA has 45 bases and is translated from base 1. CDR1 and CDR2 are read off the germline V gene as WSHSY and SAAADI. V loses 6 bases of germline sequence and J loses 6 bases, and the interval between the two ends is 18 bases. This TCR was sampled from an adult in good health. The material was peripheral blood, obtained on day 0 of AZD1222 vaccination. The V and J genes are TRBV10-2 and TRBJ2-1; the D gene is perhaps TRBD1 or TRBD2, each of them matching over 5 bases. The CDR3 amino acid sequence is: CASRDRDPRGNEQFF. The nucleotides read TGCGCCAGCAGGGACCGGGATCCTAGGGGCAATGAGCAGTTCTTC.